This TCR beta chain was sequenced for a study of blood T cell repertoires in COVID-19. The overall study: The samples span acute and convalescent COVID-19 from the United States, Italy and Spain.

Germline lookup yields CDR1 MNHEY and CDR2 SMNVEV (reference sequence). The V gene end was trimmed by 5 bases and the J gene end by 7 bases; junction bases not matched to a gene: 8. The CDR3 loop spans 15 amino acids. Authors' methods: Amplification from reference gene primers served as the basis for estimated nucleated cell counts. Clones were read by immunoSEQ multiplex PCR, and TCRdb kept only the in-frame ones, dropping some. V, J and clone size reflect that table, while D and trimming were determined from the DNA. Of under 300,000 clones in the sample, approximately 88% are singletons; the top ten hold about 1.6%. One Seattle source followed patients from active infection through their disease course.

The TCR comes from a human donor with COVID-19, enrolled during active disease. The donor label of this sample is uncertain. Material: peripheral blood. The J gene is TRBJ2-2, the V gene TRBV27; 9 bases line up with TRBD2. CDR3 region: CASSGGLAGHGELFF. The CDR3 bases are TGTGCCAGCAGTGGTGGCCTAGCGGGACACGGGGAGCTGTTTTTT.